The 16 T cell receptor beta chains below come from one sample, sequenced in a study of blood T cell repertoires in COVID-19. TCRdb's copy holds only in-frame clones and misses some; the assay was immunoSEQ multiplex PCR. The data hold approximately 230,000 clones, with approximately 90% observed a single time. Sample: peripheral blood. The source of these receptors is a woman between 40 and 55 years old who had recovered from COVID-19.

This chain joins TRBV30 and TRBJ1-3; D is perhaps TRBD1 (6 bases). Germline V gives CDR1 GTSNPN, CDR2 SVGIG (reference sequence). V was cut by 0 bases and J by 1 base, with 13 bases left in between. The CDR3 spans 16 residues. The DNA for the CDR3 is TGTGCCTGGAGTGTCCTCAGGGGATTTTCTGGAAACACCATATATTTT. Translated: CAWSVLRGFSGNTIYF. Complete variable domain (other parts from reference TRBV30 and TRBJ1-3): SQTIHQWPATLVQPVGSPLSLECTVEGTSNPNLYWYRQAAGRGLQLLFYSVGIGQISSEVPQNLSASRPQDRQFILSSKKLLLSDSGFYLCAWSVLRGFSGNTIYFGEGSWLTVV.

The rearrangement links TRBV6-5 to TRBJ1-2, with D perhaps TRBD1 (6 bases). CDR1 and CDR2 from the germline V gene are MNHEY and SVGAGI. The CDR3 consists of 14 residues. V shed 0 bases and J shed 9 bases, with 14 bases lying between them. The CDR3 DNA is TGTGCCAGCAGTTACTCCGACAGGACCCTTCGCTACACCTTC. Translation gives CASSYSDRTLRYTF.

This sequence joins TRBV5-1 and TRBJ1-6; D remains ambiguous. Germline CDR1 reads SGHRS; CDR2 reads YFSETQ. CDR3 length: 16 residues. Trimming removed 0 bases from V and 7 bases from J, with 14 bases in between. CDR3 DNA: TGCGCCAGCAGCTTGGACGTCGGGGTTCGCAATTCACCCCTCCACTTT. This codes for CASSLDVGVRNSPLHF.

In its sample, this clone was seen many times. V is TRBV18 and J is TRBJ1-2, with 7 bases identical to TRBD1. This CDR3 comprises 14 residues. Germline V gives CDR1 KGHSH, CDR2 LQKENI. Germline trimming cut 5 bases from V and 7 bases from J; bases unmatched to any gene: 10. The DNA of the CDR3 is TGTGCCAGCTCATCGCCCACAGGGGTGGGTGGCTACACCTTC. Its translation is CASSSPTGVGGYTF.

The CDR3 is CASQTGTDTQYF. CDR3 nucleotides: TGCGCCAGCCAAACTGGCACAGATACGCAGTATTTT. The chain links TRBV10-2 to TRBJ2-3, with D unclear. Germline V gene data show CDR1 as WSHSY and CDR2 as SAAADI. V gave up 8 bases and J gave up 1 base, with 7 bases separating them. CDR3 size: 12 residues.

The J gene is TRBJ2-3, the V gene TRBV11-2, with D possibly TRBD1 on 6 matching bases. The length of the CDR3 is 15 residues. Trimming shortened V by 3 bases and J by 0 bases, and 10 bases separated the two germline ends. Germline V gene lookup returns CDR1 SGHAT and CDR2 FQNNGV. CDR3 residues: CASSFRGQSTDTQYF. The CDR3 DNA reads TGTGCCAGCAGCTTTAGGGGACAAAGCACAGATACGCAGTATTTT. The variable domain in full, completed from reference TRBV11-2 and TRBJ2-3, reads EAGVAQSPRYKIIEKRQSVAFWCNPISGHATLYWYQQILGQGPKLLIQFQNNGVVDDSQLPKDRFSAERLKGVDSTLKIQPAKLEDSAVYLCASSFRGQSTDTQYFGPGTRLTVL.

The rearrangement links TRBV10-1 to TRBJ1-3; perhaps TRBD1 as D (5 bases). Germline CDR1 is WNHNN and CDR2 is SYGVQD (reference sequence). Trimming took 6 bases from V and 5 from J, leaving 20 bases between them. The CDR3 spans 16 residues. The CDR3 nucleotides read TGCGCCAGCAGCCGGGACTTCCTGCGGGCCCGAAACACCATATATTTT. This codes for CASSRDFLRARNTIYF.

The chain carries TRBV27 and TRBJ1-2; D is unclear. CDR3 length: 14 residues. With 8 bases removed from V and 0 bases from J, the gap between germline ends came to 13 bases. Germline V gene data show CDR1 as MNHEY and CDR2 as SMNVEV (reference sequence). CDR3 residues: CASGEVNANYGYTF. CDR3 nucleotides: TGTGCCAGCGGCGAGGTGAACGCTAACTATGGCTACACCTTC.

The chain links TRBV6-2 or TRBV6-3 to TRBJ2-3; 9 bases fit TRBD1. This CDR3 is built from 16 residues. Germline loops: CDR1 MNHEY, CDR2 SVGEGT. The junction had 8 bases not matched to a gene; V was cut back by 6 bases and J by 1 base. CDR3 sequence reads: CASSAPGQGGTDTQYF. CDR3 DNA: TGTGCCAGCAGCGCGCCGGGACAGGGAGGCACAGATACGCAGTATTTT.

The V gene is TRBV27, the J gene TRBJ1-3; D might be TRBD1 (6 bases). The CDR3 is 13 amino acids. V lost 4 bases and J lost 8, with 12 bases in between. CDR1 and CDR2 from the germline V gene are MNHEY and SMNVEV (reference sequence). This CDR3 reads CASSSMGADTIYF. In nucleotides, the CDR3 is TGTGCCAGCAGTTCGATGGGGGCAGACACCATATATTTT.

The chain joins TRBV6-4 to TRBJ2-3; 9 bases agree with TRBD2. The CDR3 has 14 residues. Unmatched junction bases numbered 1, after V lost 3 bases and J lost 3 bases. From germline, CDR1 is MRHNA and CDR2 SNTAGT. CDR3 amino acids: CASSESGRTDTQYF. CDR3 DNA sequence: TGTGCCAGCAGTGAGAGCGGGAGGACAGATACGCAGTATTTT.

The V gene is TRBV4-1, the J gene TRBJ2-7, with D hard to call. CDR1 MGHRA and CDR2 YSYEKL come from the germline V gene. The CDR3 consists of 15 residues. The V end was cut by 1 base, the J end by 2 bases, with 12 bases between. Here the CDR3 DNA reads TGCGCCAGCAGCCAAGTATCACCGAGTACCTACGAGCAGTACTTC. Its protein is CASSQVSPSTYEQYF.

The chain has TRBV11-3 and TRBJ2-3; TRBD2 is a possible D gene (6 bases). The V and J ends lost 1 base and 3 bases respectively, with 14 bases between them. The germline gives CDR1 SGHNT, CDR2 YENEEA. The CDR3 is 16 amino acids. The CDR3 bases are TGTGCCAGCAGCTTAGGTCGACTAGGAGTGACAGATACGCAGTATTTT. Encoded protein: CASSLGRLGVTDTQYF.

This clone was detected only a few times. The chain employs TRBV6-5 and TRBJ2-5; TRBD1 might be the D (5 bases). Trimming cost V 2 bases and J 3 bases, with 13 bases left between them. The CDR3 length is 15 residues. Germline V gene lookup returns CDR1 MNHEY and CDR2 SVGAGI. The chain's CDR3 is CASSYDLSGKETQYF. The CDR3, as DNA: TGTGCCAGCAGTTACGATCTGTCAGGGAAAGAGACCCAGTACTTC.

The chain has TRBV11-3 and TRBJ2-1; D uncertain. Germline assignment: CDR1 SGHNT and CDR2 YENEEA. With 3 bases removed from V and 0 bases from J, the gap between germline ends came to 6 bases. This CDR3 comprises 14 residues. The CDR3: CASSFGGSYNEQFF. In DNA, the CDR3 is TGTGCCAGCAGCTTCGGCGGCTCCTACAATGAGCAGTTCTTC.

This clone turned up a few times. J is TRBJ1-2 and V is TRBV28; D not resolved. Germline V gene data show CDR1 as MDHEN and CDR2 as SYDVKM. Trimming left V 2 bases short and J 4 bases short, with 5 bases between. The CDR3 is made up of 12 amino acids. The CDR3 sequence is CASSLLTYGYTF. CDR3 coding DNA: TGTGCCAGCAGTTTACTAACCTATGGCTACACCTTC.